These 8 T cell receptor beta chains came from one sample sequenced in a study of blood T cells in healthy people across ages. The authors ran a second PCR of about 6 to 12 cycles using a sample-barcoded 5' primer and a J-beta primer mix. TCRdb re-analysed the 5' RACE reads in MiXCR, keeping a single row per CDR3 protein. The table has around 940,000 distinct CDR3 sequences, roughly 47% seen once. Sequencing used blood. These receptor sequences come from a woman aged 55-69 years in good health.

This clonotype was observed a few times. The V call is TRBV20-1, the J call TRBJ1-4, with 7 bases fitting TRBD1. The CDR3 loop spans 14 amino acids. V lost 6 bases to trimming and J lost 7 bases; unmatched junction nucleotides: 11. Germline lookup yields CDR1 DFQATT and CDR2 SNEGSKA (reference sequence). This CDR3 is CSADREATTEKLFF. CDR3 nucleotides: TGCAGTGCCGACAGGGAGGCAACCACTGAAAAACTGTTTTTT.

The V and J genes are TRBV12-3 or TRBV12-4 and TRBJ2-5, with no clear D. This CDR3 is built from 13 residues. The V gene lost 6 bases and the J gene lost 2 bases, with 10 bases spanning the gap. This chain's CDR3 is CASRGSLQETQYF. The CDR3 DNA sequence: TGTGCCAGCAGAGGATCCCTACAAGAGACCCAGTACTTC.

Here the CDR3 reads CASSLSGRDGTDTQYF. CDR3 bases: TGTGCCAGCAGTTTATCCGGTAGGGACGGCACAGATACGCAGTATTTT. The genes are TRBV12-3 or TRBV12-4 and TRBJ2-3, with D perhaps assigned TRBD1 or TRBD2 (5 bases each). Between the trimmed V and J ends, which lost 2 bases and 1 base, there was a span of 13 bases. The CDR3 has 16 residues.

This chain uses TRBV29-1 with TRBJ2-1; 7 bases align to TRBD1. From germline, CDR1 is SQVTM and CDR2 ANQGSEA. The CDR3 is 13 amino acids. Losses at the gene ends were 6 bases for V and 0 bases for J; bases not matched to a gene: 2. CDR3 nucleotides: TGCAGCGTCCGACAGGGCTCCTACAATGAGCAGTTCTTC. Amino acids: CSVRQGSYNEQFF.

This chain connects TRBV2 to TRBJ1-5, with 10 bases aligning to TRBD1. The V gene end was trimmed by 7 bases and the J gene end by 1 base; junction bases not matched to a gene: 16. Per germline, CDR1 SNHLY and CDR2 FYNNEI. The CDR3 runs 19 residues. The CDR3 DNA reads TGTGCCAGCACTAAAATGGACAGGGGGAGCGGATGGAGCAATCAGCCCCAGCATTTT. Protein product: CASTKMDRGSGWSNQPQHF.

This clonotype has more than one count but fewer than ten. CDR3 coding DNA: TGTGCCAGCAGTTTATCCCCCCCACTAGCGGCTTACTCCTACGAGCAGTACTTC. Translation: CASSLSPPLAAYSYEQYF. V gene TRBV27 combines with J gene TRBJ2-7, with TRBD2 matching over 8 bases. The CDR3 loop spans 18 amino acids. Germline CDR1 is MNHEY and CDR2 is SMNVEV (reference sequence). Trimming removed 0 bases from V and 0 bases from J; junction bases left unmatched: 10.

This rearrangement joins TRBV7-3 to TRBJ2-5, with TRBD2 matching 8 bases. The CDR3 loop spans 15 amino acids. The ends lost 5 bases at V and 1 base at J; junction bases unmatched: 6. Looked up from germline, CDR1 is SGHTA and CDR2 is FQGTGA. The CDR3 here is CASSPTGGVQETQYF. The CDR3, as DNA: TGTGCCAGCAGCCCCACGGGGGGGGTCCAAGAGACCCAGTACTTC.

The chain has TRBV7-2 and TRBJ2-3, with D uncertain. Germline CDR1 is SGHTA and CDR2 is FQGNSA. This CDR3 is 12 amino acids long. Trimming pared 2 bases from V and 11 bases from J, leaving 11 bases between. The CDR3 here is CASSLLPKEQYF. The CDR3 DNA is TGTGCCAGCAGCTTACTACCCAAAGAGCAGTATTTT.